There are a few counts of the clone carrying this TCR beta chain. No antigen is known for it. This sample is part of a study of blood T cells in healthy people across ages. Primed by a sample-barcoded 5' primer and a J-beta primer mix, a second PCR proceeded for about 6 to 12 cycles. Every cDNA was tagged by a template-switch adaptor with 12 random nucleotides. TCRdb processed the 5' RACE reads anew with MiXCR; each CDR3 protein has one entry. The sample holds roughly 1,700,000 distinct CDR3 sequences; roughly 27% are singletons and the top ten take 7.7%. Study findings and constraints: The recorded TCR beta diversity per million T cells decreased in a roughly linear manner with age. Possibly confounding the expanded clonotype changes was the fact that donor CMV status was unknown.

Each sample gave at least 7 million isolated PBMCs. The germline V gene encodes CDR1 MNHNS and CDR2 SASEGT. The trim removed 7 bases at V and 2 bases at J, leaving 5 bases unmatched. This CDR3 contains 14 residues. Sequencing was carried out using blood. The chain recombines TRBV6-1 with TRBJ1-5, with 7 bases that match TRBD1. The clonotype originates from a woman aged 30 to 39 in good health. The CDR3 region is CASKIGQGNQPQHF. For the CDR3, the DNA is TGTGCCAGCAAGATTGGACAGGGCAATCAGCCCCAGCATTTT.